Following are 21 T cell receptor beta chains from one sample sequenced in a study of T cells in Graves' hyperthyroidism and ophthalmopathy. What was amplified from RNA transcripts were TCR beta CDR3 regions. An initial round of RT-PCR targeting the TCR CDR3 relied on the HTBI primer set. Using its own MiXCR run on the multiplex PCR reads, TCRdb lists one record per CDR3 protein. The table lists 500,000 to 650,000 distinct CDR3 sequences, over 15% of them singletons. Input material: blood. These TCRs come from a woman between 18 and 29 years old with Graves' ophthalmopathy.

The gene calls are TRBV20-1 and TRBJ2-5, with D uncertain. The length of the CDR3 is 12 residues. Trimming pared 2 bases from V and 6 bases from J, leaving 10 bases between. Germline V gives CDR1 DFQATT, CDR2 SNEGSKA (reference sequence). CDR3 residues: CSARPVLQTQYF. The CDR3, as DNA: TGCAGTGCTAGACCGGTGCTACAGACCCAGTACTTC.

V and J are TRBV28 and TRBJ2-5; D is unresolved. V was trimmed by 3 bases and J by 5 bases, leaving 13 bases between them. Germline V gives CDR1 MDHEN, CDR2 SYDVKM. CDR3 length: 14 amino acids. Written as DNA, the CDR3 is TGTGCCAGCAGTTTTAGAGTTAGTTGGGAGACCCAGTACTTC. This sequence encodes CASSFRVSWETQYF.

CDR3 loop: CASSQGSGHGFF. For the CDR3, the DNA is TGTGCCAGCAGCCAAGGATCGGGCCACGGGTTCTTC. This rearrangement joins TRBV3-1 to TRBJ2-1; D remains unclear. The CDR3 has 12 residues. Between the trimmed V and J ends, which lost 1 base and 15 bases, there was a span of 13 bases. Germline-derived CDR1 and CDR2 are LGHDT and YNNKEL (reference sequence).

This clonotype came up a few times. V usage is TRBV6-2 or TRBV6-3 and J usage is TRBJ2-5; TRBD2 agrees at 10 bases. Trimming removed 2 bases from V and 4 bases from J; junction bases left unmatched: 19. Per the germline V gene, CDR1 is MNHEY and CDR2 is SVGEGT. This CDR3 spans 20 amino acids. CDR3 in amino acids: CASSYLDSWASGREGETQYF. Here the CDR3 DNA reads TGTGCCAGCAGTTACCTGGATTCTTGGGCTAGCGGGAGAGAAGGAGAGACCCAGTACTTC.

This clonotype was recorded many times. The CDR3 DNA reads TGTGCCAGCTCACCAGGAGGGCGTACCGGGGAGCTGTTTTTT. Its translation is CASSPGGRTGELFF. J is TRBJ2-2 and V is TRBV18; D may be TRBD2 (6 bases). The CDR3 sequence is 14 residues long. Germline CDR1 reads KGHSH; CDR2 reads LQKENI. Trimming stripped 2 bases from V and 5 bases from J, with 9 bases between.

The chain recombines TRBV5-1 with TRBJ2-5; the D is unclear. From germline, CDR1 is SGHRS and CDR2 YFSETQ. The CDR3 is made up of 14 amino acids. V lost 2 bases to trimming and J lost 2 bases, with 10 bases between them. In DNA form, the CDR3 reads TGCGCCAGCAGCTTTGACTCTACTCAAGAGACCCAGTACTTC. Its translation is CASSFDSTQETQYF.

The gene calls are TRBV6-4 and TRBJ1-2, with TRBD1 identical over 9 bases. V was clipped by 2 bases and J by 7 bases; unmatched bases: 5. Germline V gene lookup returns CDR1 MRHNA and CDR2 SNTAGT. The CDR3 runs 14 residues. The CDR3 protein is CASSDSGTGSGYTF. In DNA form, the CDR3 reads TGTGCCAGCAGTGACAGCGGGACAGGGAGTGGCTACACCTTC.

This clonotype was observed at least ten times. This chain links TRBV6-1 with TRBJ1-2; a possible D gene is TRBD1 (6 bases). Germline CDR1 and CDR2: MNHNS and SASEGT. The CDR3 loop spans 14 amino acids. Trimming removed 1 base at V and 6 bases at J, with 12 bases between. DNA for the CDR3: TGTGCCAGCAGTGAAGGGTGGCAGGGGAATGGCTACACCTTC. Its translation is CASSEGWQGNGYTF.

This clonotype was seen at least ten times. The chain links TRBV30 to TRBJ2-5; D uncertain. The CDR3 has 14 residues. CDR1 and CDR2 from the germline V gene are GTSNPN and SVGIG (reference sequence). V was pared by 4 bases and J by 2 bases, with 14 bases between. CDR3 nucleotide sequence: TGTGCCTGGATTGTGGCAGGCATACAAGAGACCCAGTACTTC. Translated, it gives CAWIVAGIQETQYF. Combining the CDR3 with reference TRBV30 and TRBJ2-5 gives the whole variable domain SQTIHQWPATLVQPVGSPLSLECTVEGTSNPNLYWYRQAAGRGLQLLFYSVGIGQISSEVPQNLSASRPQDRQFILSSKKLLLSDSGFYLCAWIVAGIQETQYFGPGTRLLVL.

This clonotype was recorded many times. The chain is built from TRBV7-3 and TRBJ1-2; D is possibly TRBD1 (6 bases). Germline-derived CDR1 and CDR2 are SGHTA and FQGTGA. The CDR3 loop spans 14 amino acids. V gave up 4 bases and J gave up 6 bases, with 15 bases separating them. This chain's CDR3 is CASSYLGGADGYTF. CDR3 nucleotide sequence: TGTGCCAGCAGCTACCTCGGGGGCGCGGATGGCTACACCTTC.

The V gene is TRBV11-2, the J gene TRBJ1-1; unclear D gene. Per the germline V gene, CDR1 is SGHAT and CDR2 is FQNNGV. The germline V and J ends were trimmed by 6 bases and 5 bases, with 16 bases remaining between them. This CDR3 is built from 14 residues. CDR3 in amino acids: CASSLTTDSTEAFF. CDR3 bases: TGTGCCAGCAGTTTGACTACGGATAGTACTGAAGCTTTCTTT. The full variable domain, completed using reference TRBV11-2 and TRBJ1-1, is EAGVAQSPRYKIIEKRQSVAFWCNPISGHATLYWYQQILGQGPKLLIQFQNNGVVDDSQLPKDRFSAERLKGVDSTLKIQPAKLEDSAVYLCASSLTTDSTEAFFGQGTRLTVV.

This clonotype has a count of ten or more. J is TRBJ2-2 and V is TRBV6-1, with 7 bases that match TRBD1. This CDR3 region has 13 residues. The V and J ends lost 6 bases and 6 bases, in that order; junction bases with no gene match: 4. Per the germline V gene, CDR1 is MNHNS and CDR2 is SASEGT. The chain's CDR3 is CASSDRVPGELFF. The CDR3 coding sequence is TGTGCCAGCAGCGACAGGGTCCCCGGGGAGCTGTTTTTT.

This clonotype was seen many times. The chain combines TRBV7-9 with TRBJ2-5; 10 positions match TRBD2. Per germline, CDR1 SEHNR and CDR2 FQNEAQ (reference sequence). Trimming removed 5 bases from V and 4 bases from J; junction bases left unmatched: 7. The CDR3 has 15 residues. CDR3 sequence: CASSPSGSAGETQYF. Here the CDR3 DNA reads TGTGCCAGCAGCCCTAGCGGGAGTGCTGGAGAGACCCAGTACTTC.

This clonotype was counted many times. The V and J genes are TRBV18 and TRBJ2-3, with D unresolved. The CDR3 loop spans 16 amino acids. With 3 bases removed from V and 2 bases from J, the gap between germline ends came to 15 bases. From germline, CDR1 is KGHSH and CDR2 LQKENI. The CDR3 sequence is CASSPRPQTDTDTQYF. CDR3 in DNA: TGTGCCAGCTCACCTCGACCCCAAACGGACACAGATACGCAGTATTTT. The full variable domain, its missing parts supplied by reference TRBV18 and TRBJ2-3, is NAGVMQNPRHLVRRRGQEARLRCSPMKGHSHVYWYRQLPEEGLKFMVYLQKENIIDESGMPKERFSAEFPKEGPSILRIQQVVRGDSAAYFCASSPRPQTDTDTQYFGPGTRLTVL.

This clonotype was observed many times. The CDR3 DNA sequence: TGTGCCAGCAGGAAGAATGGACTAGCGGGCGCGCACGAGCAGTACTTC. It codes for CASRKNGLAGAHEQYF. The chain joins TRBV6-1 to TRBJ2-7; 11 bases match TRBD2. Per germline, CDR1 MNHNS and CDR2 SASEGT. V gave up 6 bases and J gave up 5 bases; unmatched junction bases: 12. The CDR3 runs to 16 residues.

This clonotype has ten or more counts. The rearrangement links TRBV6-1 to TRBJ1-2, with D unclear. CDR3 length: 12 amino acids. V lost 5 bases, J lost 9 bases, and 13 bases lay in between. Looked up from germline, CDR1 is MNHNS and CDR2 is SASEGT. CDR3 DNA sequence: TGTGCCAGCAGTTACAGTAGAAGTCGCTACACCTTC. It encodes CASSYSRSRYTF.

The chain employs TRBV29-1 and TRBJ2-5; a possible D gene is TRBD1 (7 bases). Trimming pared 6 bases from V and 5 bases from J, leaving 19 bases between. Germline V gives CDR1 SQVTM, CDR2 ANQGSEA. The CDR3 contains 14 residues. The CDR3 spells CSVVWRARGETQYF. CDR3 nucleotides: TGCAGCGTGGTGTGGAGGGCCAGGGGGGAGACCCAGTACTTC.

The J gene is TRBJ1-2, the V gene TRBV5-1, with TRBD1 matching 7 bases. The CDR3 is 19 residues long. V lost 0 bases and J lost 1; bases outside the gene matches: 15. The V gene's germline CDR1 is SGHRS and CDR2 YFSETQ. CDR3 amino acids: CASSLGTGTEARVNYGYTF. As DNA, the CDR3 is TGCGCCAGCAGCTTGGGGACCGGGACAGAAGCCAGAGTTAACTATGGCTACACCTTC.

This clonotype was seen more than once but under ten times. The J gene is TRBJ1-1, the V gene TRBV20-1, with D tentatively TRBD1 (6 bases). The CDR3 has 15 residues. Trimming removed 0 bases at V and 4 bases at J, with 15 bases between. The germline V gene encodes CDR1 DFQATT and CDR2 SNEGSKA (reference sequence). The CDR3 reads CSARDIGGSGTEAFF. DNA of the CDR3: TGCAGTGCTAGAGATATCGGGGGCTCGGGCACTGAAGCTTTCTTT.

The chain couples TRBV7-9 to TRBJ2-5, with 8 positions matching TRBD1. V was pared by 1 base and J by 2 bases, with 12 bases of the junction left unmatched. Germline CDR1 and CDR2: SEHNR and FQNEAQ (reference sequence). CDR3 length: 18 residues. CDR3 in amino acids: CASSLDLRGRNPQETQYF. The CDR3 bases are TGTGCCAGCAGCTTAGATCTCAGGGGGCGGAATCCACAAGAGACCCAGTACTTC.

Ten or more counts support this clonotype. This chain connects TRBV27 to TRBJ2-7; D tentatively reads TRBD1 or TRBD2 (6 bases each). In germline, CDR1 is MNHEY, CDR2 SMNVEV (reference sequence). CDR3 size: 14 residues. V was cut by 7 bases and J by 5 bases, with 18 bases left in between. CDR3 DNA sequence: TGTGCCAGCACCAAGGGGGGCTTATTGGACGAGCAGTACTTC. It specifies CASTKGGLLDEQYF.